This TCR beta chain derives from a study of blood T cell repertoires in COVID-19. This CDR3 has 14 amino acids. Germline assignment: CDR1 LGHDT and CDR2 YNNKEL (reference sequence). V shed 1 base and J 13 bases; nucleotides not matched to a gene: 11. In the original workflow: Nucleated cell number was recorded as an estimate derived from reference gene primer amplification. The protocol was immunoSEQ multiplex PCR, while the TCRdb copy is restricted to in-frame clones and leaves out a portion. V and J calls and clone size are copied from that table; D and trimming were computed from the DNA. The table lists 55,000 to 95,000 clones, more than 80% of them singletons.

The sequence was collected from a woman between 65 and 79 years old with acute or convalescent COVID-19. The sequencing sample was made of peripheral blood. This rearrangement joins TRBV3-1 (or the pseudogene TRBV3-2) to TRBJ1-1, with 8 bases lining up with TRBD1. CDR3 amino acids: CASSQGFRGQVDFF. As DNA, the CDR3 is TGTGCCAGCAGCCAAGGGTTCCGGGGACAGGTTGATTTCTTT.